The rows below give T cell receptor beta chains drawn from one sample of a study of blood T cell repertoires in COVID-19. Data came from immunoSEQ multiplex PCR; TCRdb stores just in-frame clones and leaves some out. In the table there are 300,000 to 400,000 clones, around four fifths of which are singletons. Sequencing was done on a sample of peripheral blood. The receptors derive from a man aged 30 to 39 with active or convalescent COVID-19. Each CDR3 is given with its conserved first and last residue. Fields, in order: D gene, CDR3 length, V gene, CDR3 protein. A D gene is named only where the DNA matches it firmly.

>-|12|TRBV30
CAWTTSGYGYTF
>-|14|TRBV10-3
CAITTAGHTDTQYF
>TRBD2|16|TRBV3-1/TRBV3-2
CASSWGTKREYREQFF
>-|10|TRBV12-3/TRBV12-4
CASSSEGYTF
>-|13|TRBV7-4
CASRATGPTEAFF
>TRBD1|13|TRBV7-9
CASSRGQGDIQYF
>TRBD2|17|TRBV9
CASSLRSAGGGTGELFF
>TRBD1|18|TRBV11-3
CASSLPPPRDRGGYGYTF
>-|14|TRBV7-2
CASSSQGPNQPQHF
>-|11|TRBV6-5
CATRRGEKLFF
>-|13|TRBV18
CASSPSLNTEAFF
>TRBD1|14|TRBV2
CASRDREMNTEAFF
>-|14|TRBV6-5
CASRRVGGNYGYTF
>-|13|TRBV19
CASSAREDYGYTF
>-|11|TRBV5-4
CASSFQGEAFF
>-|13|TRBV7-2
CASSLQGRSPLHF
>-|15|TRBV6-5
CASRDSQVPFYEQYF
>-|13|TRBV18
CASSTGLESPLHF
>-|14|TRBV30
CAWSRERTDYEQYF
>-|11|TRBV21-1
CASSKPGEQYF
>TRBD1|17|TRBV7-3
CASSPADGTENTGELFF
>-|12|TRBV30
CASYHRYNEQFF
>TRBD2|16|TRBV5-1
CASSPGLAGARNEQFF
>TRBD1|15|TRBV6-4
CASSASRDRGDTQYF
>TRBD2|16|TRBV6-2/TRBV6-3
CASTPRLAGGGETQYF
>-|13|TRBV10-3
CAITGTDGNTIYF
>-|16|TRBV27
CASRNGGSLGGETQYF
>-|13|TRBV6-6
CATARDITGELFF
>-|16|TRBV7-3
CASSASQGMRLDTQYF
>-|14|TRBV28
CASRIPERGNEQYF
>TRBD1|14|TRBV10-3
CAISGTGARNIQYF
>-|14|TRBV7-8
CASSLRTEGYEQYF
>-|13|TRBV28
CASSSLQHQPQHF
>TRBD2|16|TRBV5-4
CASSLELAGGPGEQFF
>TRBD2|17|TRBV5-4
CASSLASSWLAVNEQFF
>TRBD1|15|TRBV30
CAWSSTGAPETIQYF
>-|14|TRBV9
CASTQDGRNTEAFF
>-|13|TRBV27
CASSFTGDYGYTF
>TRBD2|15|TRBV6-6
CASSPGGSVAYEQYF
>TRBD1|12|TRBV30
CAWETGSEKLFF
>TRBD1|11|TRBV28
CASNRGNIQYF
>-|13|TRBV21-1
CASIQVSQETQYF
>-|14|TRBV6-1
CASSEARDPDGYTF
>-|14|TRBV9
CASSAGTSYYEQYF
>-|18|TRBV5-1
CASSLEPQPFIGSYEQYF
>-|15|TRBV9
CASSGGGRGSYEQYF